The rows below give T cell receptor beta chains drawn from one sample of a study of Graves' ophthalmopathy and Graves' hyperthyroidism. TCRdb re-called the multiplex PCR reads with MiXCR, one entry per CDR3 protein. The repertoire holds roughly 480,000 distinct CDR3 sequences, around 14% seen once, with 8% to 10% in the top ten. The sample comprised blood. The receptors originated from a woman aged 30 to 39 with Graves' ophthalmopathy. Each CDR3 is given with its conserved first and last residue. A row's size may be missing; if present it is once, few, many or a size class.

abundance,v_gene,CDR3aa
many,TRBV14,CASSRGTSRDEQYF
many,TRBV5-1,CASSQRGESYEQYF
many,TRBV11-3,CASSQRTSGGPANTGELFF
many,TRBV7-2,CASSLVGIQPQHF
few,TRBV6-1,CASRPGFLGALAKNIQYF
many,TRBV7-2,CASSLAIPGSGNTIYF
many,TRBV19,CASSIGTANTEAFF
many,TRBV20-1,CSAHDRADMVGQPQHF
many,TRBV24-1,CATSDPGQGATGELFF
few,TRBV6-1,CASTGGSWSIYGYTF
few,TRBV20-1,CSAPVVASSYNEQFF
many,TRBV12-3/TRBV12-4,CASSYLQGPGELFF
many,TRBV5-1,CASSSDRNRYEQYF
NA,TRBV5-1,CASSLDTGVETQDF
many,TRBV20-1,CSARDLLDTPPNIQYF
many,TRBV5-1,CASSHGTTSGNTIYF
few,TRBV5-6,CASSSWASGANVLTF
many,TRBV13,CASSLGRGRASYEQYF
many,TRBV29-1,CSVVGERREGTGELFF
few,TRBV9,CASSVVSGGDTQYF
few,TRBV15,CATSRDGGAAYEQYF
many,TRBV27,CASSSTLEQKENIQYF
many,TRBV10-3,CAISEDTTSNQPQHF
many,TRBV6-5,CASINPGLSYEQYF
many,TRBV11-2,CATRVGTDLIYEQYF
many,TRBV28,CASSPFHLKRIVPYEQYF
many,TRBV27,CASSLGTGVGQPQHF
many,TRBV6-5,CASSYLTGGWETQYF
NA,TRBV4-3,CASSQFSLPGDQPQHF
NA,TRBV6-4,CASSAGGSGYTF
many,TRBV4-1,CASSHHTETYEQYF
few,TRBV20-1,CSARDPRQGGEAFF
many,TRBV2,CASSLREGQYF
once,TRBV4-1,CSSSQVATANYGYTF
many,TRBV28,CASSLFGRTYEQYF
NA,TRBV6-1,CASSEYRENTEAFF
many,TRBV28,CASSLGDGQYF
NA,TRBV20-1,CSAWGYTF
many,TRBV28,CASSSPGSRTYEQYF
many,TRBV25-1,CASSGGVGNYGYTF
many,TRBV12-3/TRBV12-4,CASSLFSYNSPLHF
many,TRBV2,CASISGDQETQYF
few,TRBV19,CASKGEQGGYEQYF
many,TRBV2,CASRGQGARMNTEAFF
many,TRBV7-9,CASSLGSGGAGSPLHF
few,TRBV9,CASSVGGQGDEQYF
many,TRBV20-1,CSARVLLSDQETQYF
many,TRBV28,CASSLPGEVTF
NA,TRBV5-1,CATRPGGYTGELFF
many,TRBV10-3,CAISKQDNTEAFF
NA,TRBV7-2,CASSDRVRGNQPQHF
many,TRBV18,CASSPDSAIQETQYF
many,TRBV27,CASSTGTFSYEQYF
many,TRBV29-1,CSVEVTSDQETQYF